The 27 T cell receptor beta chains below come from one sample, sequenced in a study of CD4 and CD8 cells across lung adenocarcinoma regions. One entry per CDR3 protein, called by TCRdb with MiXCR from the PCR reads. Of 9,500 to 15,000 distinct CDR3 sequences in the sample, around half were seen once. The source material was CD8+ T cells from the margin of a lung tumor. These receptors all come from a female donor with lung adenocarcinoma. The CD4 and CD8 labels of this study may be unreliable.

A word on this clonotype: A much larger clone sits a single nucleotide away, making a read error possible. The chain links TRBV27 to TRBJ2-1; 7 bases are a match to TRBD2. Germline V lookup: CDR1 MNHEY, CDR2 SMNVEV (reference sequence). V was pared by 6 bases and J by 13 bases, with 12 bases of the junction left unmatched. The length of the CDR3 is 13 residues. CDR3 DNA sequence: TGTGCCAGCAGACCTTCTGGGGGGGGATCTCAGTTCTTC. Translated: CASRPSGGGSQFF.

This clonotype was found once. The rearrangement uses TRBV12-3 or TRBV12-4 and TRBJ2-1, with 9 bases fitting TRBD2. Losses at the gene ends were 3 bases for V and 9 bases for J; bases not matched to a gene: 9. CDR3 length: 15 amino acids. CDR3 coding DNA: TGTGCCAGCAGTTTTAGGCGGGGGGGAGCACGTGAGCAGTTCTTC. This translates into CASSFRRGGAREQFF.

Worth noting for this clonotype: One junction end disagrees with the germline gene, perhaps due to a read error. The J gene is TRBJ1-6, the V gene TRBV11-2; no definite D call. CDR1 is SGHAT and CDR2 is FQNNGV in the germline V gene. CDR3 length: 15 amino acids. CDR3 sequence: CASSSGLGANNMQYF. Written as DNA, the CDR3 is TGTGCCAGCAGCTCAGGTCTAGGAGCCAATAATATGCAGTACTTT.

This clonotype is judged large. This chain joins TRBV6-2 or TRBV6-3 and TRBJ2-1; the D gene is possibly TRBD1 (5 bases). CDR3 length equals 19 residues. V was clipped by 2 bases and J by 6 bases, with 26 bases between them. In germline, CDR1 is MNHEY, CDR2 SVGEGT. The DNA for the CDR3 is TGTGCCAGCAGTTACCGAAATTACAGGTTACCACCGAAACTCAATGAGCAGTTCTTC. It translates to CASSYRNYRLPPKLNEQFF.

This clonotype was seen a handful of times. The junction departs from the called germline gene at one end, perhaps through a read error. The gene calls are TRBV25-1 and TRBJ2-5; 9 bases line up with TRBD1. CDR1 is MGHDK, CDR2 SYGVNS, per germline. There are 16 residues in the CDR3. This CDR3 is CASSEYGGQGPDTQYF. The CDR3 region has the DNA TGTGCCAGCAGTGAATACGGGGGACAGGGCCCAGATACCCAGTATTTC.

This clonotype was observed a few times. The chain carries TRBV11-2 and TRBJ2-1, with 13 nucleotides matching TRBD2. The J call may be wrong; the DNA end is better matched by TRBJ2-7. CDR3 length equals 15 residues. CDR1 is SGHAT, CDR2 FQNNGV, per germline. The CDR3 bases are TGTGCCAGCAGCCCACTAGCGGGGGGGGTTCGGGAGCAGTACTTC. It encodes CASSPLAGGVREQYF.

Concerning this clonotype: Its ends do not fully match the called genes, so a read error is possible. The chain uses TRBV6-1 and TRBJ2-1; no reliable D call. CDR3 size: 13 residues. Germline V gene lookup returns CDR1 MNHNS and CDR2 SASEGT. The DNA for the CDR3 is TGTGCCAGCAGTGCTGTCAGCACAGATGCGCAGTACTTT. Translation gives CASSAVSTDAQYF.

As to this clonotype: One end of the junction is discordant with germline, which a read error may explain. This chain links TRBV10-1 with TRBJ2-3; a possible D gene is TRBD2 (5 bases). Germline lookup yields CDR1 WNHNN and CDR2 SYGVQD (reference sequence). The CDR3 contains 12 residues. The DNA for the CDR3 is TGCGCCAGCACGGACTCGAACGATATGCAGTACTTT. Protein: CASTDSNDMQYF.

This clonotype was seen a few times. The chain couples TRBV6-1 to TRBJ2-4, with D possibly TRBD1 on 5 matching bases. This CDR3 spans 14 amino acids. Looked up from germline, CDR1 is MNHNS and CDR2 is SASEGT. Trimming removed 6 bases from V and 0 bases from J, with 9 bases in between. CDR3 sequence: CASRDTVAKNIQYF. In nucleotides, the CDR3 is TGTGCCAGCAGGGACACCGTAGCCAAAAACATTCAGTACTTC.

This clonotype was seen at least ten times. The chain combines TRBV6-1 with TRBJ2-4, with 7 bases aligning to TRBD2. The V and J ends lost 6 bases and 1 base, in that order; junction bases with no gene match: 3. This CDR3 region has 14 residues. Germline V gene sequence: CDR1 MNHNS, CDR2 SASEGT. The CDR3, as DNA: TGTGCCAGCAGGGGGGGGGGGGCCAAAAACATTCAGTACTTC. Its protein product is CASRGGGAKNIQYF.

The CDR3 DNA reads TGTGCCAGCAGCCCCAGGGGGGGTAGACCAGAGCAGTTCTTC. Its translation is CASSPRGGRPEQFF. The chain carries TRBV9 and TRBJ2-4; possibly TRBD1 or TRBD2 for D (7 bases each). The J call is in doubt because the DNA end fits TRBJ2-1 better. CDR3 length equals 14 residues. The germline V gene encodes CDR1 SGDLS and CDR2 YYNGEE.

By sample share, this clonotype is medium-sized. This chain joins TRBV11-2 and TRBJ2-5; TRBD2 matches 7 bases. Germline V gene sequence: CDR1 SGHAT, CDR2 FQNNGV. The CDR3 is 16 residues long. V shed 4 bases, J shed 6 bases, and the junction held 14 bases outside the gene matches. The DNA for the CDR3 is TGTGCCAGCAGCTCTGGGGGGGGAGAGGCTGGCAAGACCCAGTACTTC. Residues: CASSSGGGEAGKTQYF. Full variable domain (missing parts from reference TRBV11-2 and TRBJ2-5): EAGVAQSPRYKIIEKRQSVAFWCNPISGHATLYWYQQILGQGPKLLIQFQNNGVVDDSQLPKDRFSAERLKGVDSTLKIQPAKLEDSAVYLCASSSGGGEAGKTQYFGPGTRLLVL.

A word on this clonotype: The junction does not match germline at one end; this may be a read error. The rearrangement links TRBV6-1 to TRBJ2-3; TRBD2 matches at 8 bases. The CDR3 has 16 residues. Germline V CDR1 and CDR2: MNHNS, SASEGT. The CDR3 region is CASSPSGQRAKNMQYF. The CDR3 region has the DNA TGTGCCAGCAGTCCTAGCGGGCAGCGAGCCAAAAATATGCAGTATTTC.

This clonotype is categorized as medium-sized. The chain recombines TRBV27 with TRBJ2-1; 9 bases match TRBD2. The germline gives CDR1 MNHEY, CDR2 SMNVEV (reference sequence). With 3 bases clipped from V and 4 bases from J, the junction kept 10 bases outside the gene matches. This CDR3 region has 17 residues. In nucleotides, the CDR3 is TGTGCCAGCAGTTTTCTCGTAAGCGGGGGGCTTTACAATGAGCAGTTCTTC. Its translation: CASSFLVSGGLYNEQFF.

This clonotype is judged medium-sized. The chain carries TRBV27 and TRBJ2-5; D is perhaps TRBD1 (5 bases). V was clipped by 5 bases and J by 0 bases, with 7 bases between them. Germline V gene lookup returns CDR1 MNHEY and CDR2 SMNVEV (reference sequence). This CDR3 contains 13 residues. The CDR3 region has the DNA TGTGCCAGCAGTGACAGTTACCAAGAGACCCAGTACTTC. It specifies CASSDSYQETQYF.

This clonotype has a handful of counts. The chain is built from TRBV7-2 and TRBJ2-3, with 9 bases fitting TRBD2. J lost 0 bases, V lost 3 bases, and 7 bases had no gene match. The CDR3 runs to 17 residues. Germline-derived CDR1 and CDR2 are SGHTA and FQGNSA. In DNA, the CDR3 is TGTGCCAGCAGCTTCCCCTCTAGCGGGACCAGCACAGATACGCAGTATTTT. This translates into CASSFPSSGTSTDTQYF.

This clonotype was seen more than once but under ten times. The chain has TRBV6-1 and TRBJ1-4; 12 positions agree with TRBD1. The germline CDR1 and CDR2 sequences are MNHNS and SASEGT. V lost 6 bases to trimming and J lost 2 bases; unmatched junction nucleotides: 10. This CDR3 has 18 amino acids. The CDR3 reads CASRRGQGAIRTNEKLFF. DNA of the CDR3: TGTGCCAGCAGACGGGGACAGGGGGCGATTAGGACTAATGAAAAACTGTTTTTT.

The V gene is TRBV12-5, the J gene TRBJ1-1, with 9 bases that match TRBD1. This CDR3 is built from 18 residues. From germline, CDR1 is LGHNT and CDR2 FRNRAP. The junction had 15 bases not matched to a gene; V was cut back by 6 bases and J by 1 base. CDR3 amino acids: CASGNTLPGQGRNTEAFF. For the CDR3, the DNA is TGTGCTAGTGGGAATACTCTTCCGGGACAGGGACGGAACACTGAAGCTTTCTTT.

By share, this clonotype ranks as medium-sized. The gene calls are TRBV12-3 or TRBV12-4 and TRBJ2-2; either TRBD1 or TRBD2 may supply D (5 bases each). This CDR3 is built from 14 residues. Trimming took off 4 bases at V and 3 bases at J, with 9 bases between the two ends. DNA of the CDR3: TGTGCCAGCAGTTCCGGGGCGTACACCGGGGAGCTGTTTTTT. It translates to CASSSGAYTGELFF.

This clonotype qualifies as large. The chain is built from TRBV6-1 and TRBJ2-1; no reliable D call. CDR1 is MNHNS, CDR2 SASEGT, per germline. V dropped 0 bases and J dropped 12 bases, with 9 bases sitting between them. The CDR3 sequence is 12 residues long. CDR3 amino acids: CASSEAGSRQFF. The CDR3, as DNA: TGTGCCAGCAGTGAAGCGGGCAGTCGGCAGTTCTTC.

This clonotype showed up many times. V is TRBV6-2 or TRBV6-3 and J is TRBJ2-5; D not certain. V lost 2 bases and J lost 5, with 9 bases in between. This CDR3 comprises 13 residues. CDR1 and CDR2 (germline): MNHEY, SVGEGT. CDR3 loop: CASSYERLETQYF. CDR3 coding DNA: TGTGCCAGCAGTTACGAGCGACTGGAGACCCAGTACTTC.

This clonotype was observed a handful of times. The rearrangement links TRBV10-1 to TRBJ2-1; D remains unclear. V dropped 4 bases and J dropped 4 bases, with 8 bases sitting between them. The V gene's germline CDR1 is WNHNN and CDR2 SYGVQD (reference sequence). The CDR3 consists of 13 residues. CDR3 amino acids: CASSASRYNEQFF. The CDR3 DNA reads TGCGCCAGCAGTGCGTCCAGATACAATGAGCAGTTCTTC.

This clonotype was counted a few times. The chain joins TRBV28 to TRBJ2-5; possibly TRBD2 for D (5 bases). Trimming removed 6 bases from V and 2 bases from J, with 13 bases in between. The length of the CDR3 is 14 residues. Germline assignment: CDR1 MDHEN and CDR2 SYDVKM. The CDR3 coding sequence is TGTGCCAGCAGCCCGGCGGGTTCACAAGAGACCCAGTACTTC. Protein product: CASSPAGSQETQYF.

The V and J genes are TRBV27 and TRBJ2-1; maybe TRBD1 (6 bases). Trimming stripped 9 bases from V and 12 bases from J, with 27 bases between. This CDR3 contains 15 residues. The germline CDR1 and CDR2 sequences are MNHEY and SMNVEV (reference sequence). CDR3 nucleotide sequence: TGTGCCAGGGGCCTCCAGGGTGGGGGCTCTAGTGCGCAGTTCTTC. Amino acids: CARGLQGGGSSAQFF.

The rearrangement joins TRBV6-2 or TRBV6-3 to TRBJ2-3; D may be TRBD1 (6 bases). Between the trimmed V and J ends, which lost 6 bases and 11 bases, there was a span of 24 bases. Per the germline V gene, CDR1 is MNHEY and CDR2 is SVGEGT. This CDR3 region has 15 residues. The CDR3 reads CASSLKGVMTDEQYF. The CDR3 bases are TGTGCCAGCAGCCTCAAGGGGGTGATGACCGATGAGCAGTATTTT.

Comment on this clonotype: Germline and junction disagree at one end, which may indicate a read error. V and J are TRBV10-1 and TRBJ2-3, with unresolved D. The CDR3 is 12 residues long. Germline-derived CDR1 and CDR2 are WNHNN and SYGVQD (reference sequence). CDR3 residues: CASSVTQETQYF. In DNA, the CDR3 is TGCGCCAGCAGTGTGACCCAAGAGACGCAGTACTTT.

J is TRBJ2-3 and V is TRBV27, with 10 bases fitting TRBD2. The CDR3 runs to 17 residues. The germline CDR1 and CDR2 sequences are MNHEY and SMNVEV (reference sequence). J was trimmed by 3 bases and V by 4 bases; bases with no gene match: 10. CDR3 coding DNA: TGTGCCAGCAGTTCTTTAGCGGGAGGAAGAGGGACAGATACGCAGTATTTT. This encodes CASSSLAGGRGTDTQYF.